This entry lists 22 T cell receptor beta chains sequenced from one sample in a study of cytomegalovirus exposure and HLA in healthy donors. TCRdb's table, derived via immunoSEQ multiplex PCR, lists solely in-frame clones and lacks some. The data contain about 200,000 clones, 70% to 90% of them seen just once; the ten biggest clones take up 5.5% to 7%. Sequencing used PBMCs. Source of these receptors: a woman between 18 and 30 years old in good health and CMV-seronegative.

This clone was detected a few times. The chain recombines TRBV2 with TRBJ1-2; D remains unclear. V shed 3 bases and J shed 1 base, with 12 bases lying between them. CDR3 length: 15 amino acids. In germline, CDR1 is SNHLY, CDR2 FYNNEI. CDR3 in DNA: TGTGCCAGCAGTGAGTCCGTGTGGAATAACTATGGCTACACCTTC. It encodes CASSESVWNNYGYTF.

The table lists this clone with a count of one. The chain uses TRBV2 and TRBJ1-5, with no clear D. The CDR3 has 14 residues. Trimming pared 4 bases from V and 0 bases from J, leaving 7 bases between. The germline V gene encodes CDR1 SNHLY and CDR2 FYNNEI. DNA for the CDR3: TGTGCCAGCAGTGGAGGGTTTAGCAATCAGCCCCAGCATTTT. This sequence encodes CASSGGFSNQPQHF.

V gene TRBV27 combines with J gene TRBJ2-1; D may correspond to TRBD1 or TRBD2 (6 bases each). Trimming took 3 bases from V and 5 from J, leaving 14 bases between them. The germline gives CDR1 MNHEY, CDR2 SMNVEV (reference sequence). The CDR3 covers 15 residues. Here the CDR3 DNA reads TGTGCCAGCAGTTTGGGGGGCGGCGGAAACAATGAGCAGTTCTTC. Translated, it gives CASSLGGGGNNEQFF.

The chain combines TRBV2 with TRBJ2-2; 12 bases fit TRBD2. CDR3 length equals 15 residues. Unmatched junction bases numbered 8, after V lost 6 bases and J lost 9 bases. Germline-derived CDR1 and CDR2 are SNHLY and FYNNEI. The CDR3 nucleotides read TGTGCCAGCAGACACCCGACTAGCGGGGGAAGGGAGCTGTTTTTT. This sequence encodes CASRHPTSGGRELFF. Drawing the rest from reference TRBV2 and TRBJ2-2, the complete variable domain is EPEVTQTPSHQVTQMGQEVILRCVPISNHLYFYWYRQILGQKVEFLVSFYNNEISEKSEIFDDQFSVERPDGSNFTLKIRSTKLEDSAMYFCASRHPTSGGRELFFGEGSRLTVL.

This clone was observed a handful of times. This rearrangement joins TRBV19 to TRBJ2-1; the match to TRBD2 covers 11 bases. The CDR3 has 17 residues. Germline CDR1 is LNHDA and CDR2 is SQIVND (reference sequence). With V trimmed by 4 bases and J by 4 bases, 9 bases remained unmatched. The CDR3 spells CASSRGGTSGEYNEQFF. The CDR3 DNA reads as TGTGCCAGTAGTAGGGGAGGGACTAGCGGAGAATACAATGAGCAGTTCTTC.

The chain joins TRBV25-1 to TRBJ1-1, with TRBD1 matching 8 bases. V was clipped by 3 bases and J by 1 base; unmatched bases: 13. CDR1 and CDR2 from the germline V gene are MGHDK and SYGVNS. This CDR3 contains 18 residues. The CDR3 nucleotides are TGTGCCAGCAGTGATGGGGTCAGGGGGCGGACTCCGAACACTGAAGCTTTCTTT. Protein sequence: CASSDGVRGRTPNTEAFF. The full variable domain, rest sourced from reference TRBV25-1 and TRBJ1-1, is EADIYQTPRYLVIGTGKKITLECSQTMGHDKMYWYQQDPGMELHLIHYSYGVNSTEKGDLSSESTVSRIRTEHFPLTLESARPSHTSQYLCASSDGVRGRTPNTEAFFGQGTRLTVV.

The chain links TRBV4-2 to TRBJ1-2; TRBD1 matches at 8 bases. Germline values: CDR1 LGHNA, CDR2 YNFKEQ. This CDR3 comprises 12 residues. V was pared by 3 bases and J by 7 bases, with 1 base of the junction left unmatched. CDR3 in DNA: TGTGCCAGCAGCCATCAGGGGGCTGGCTACACCTTC. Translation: CASSHQGAGYTF.

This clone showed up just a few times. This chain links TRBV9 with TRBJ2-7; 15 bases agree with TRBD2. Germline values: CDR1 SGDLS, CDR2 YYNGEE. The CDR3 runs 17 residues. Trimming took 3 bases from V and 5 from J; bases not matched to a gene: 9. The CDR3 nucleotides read TGTGCCAGCAGCGGGGGACTAGCGGGAGGCCTAGGGAACGAGCAGTACTTC. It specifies CASSGGLAGGLGNEQYF.

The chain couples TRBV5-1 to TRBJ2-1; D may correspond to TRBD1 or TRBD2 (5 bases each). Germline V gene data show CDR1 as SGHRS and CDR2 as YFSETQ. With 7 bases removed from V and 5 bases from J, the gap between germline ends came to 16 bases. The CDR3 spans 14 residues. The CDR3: CASGGGAGDNEQFF. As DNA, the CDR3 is TGCGCCAGCGGAGGTGGGGCTGGGGACAATGAGCAGTTCTTC.

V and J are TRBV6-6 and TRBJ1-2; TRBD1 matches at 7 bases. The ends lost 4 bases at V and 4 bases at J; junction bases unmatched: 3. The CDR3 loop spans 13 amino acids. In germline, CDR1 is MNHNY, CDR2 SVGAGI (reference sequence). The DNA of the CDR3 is TGTGCCAGCAGTTGGACAGGCAGCTATGGCTACACCTTC. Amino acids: CASSWTGSYGYTF.

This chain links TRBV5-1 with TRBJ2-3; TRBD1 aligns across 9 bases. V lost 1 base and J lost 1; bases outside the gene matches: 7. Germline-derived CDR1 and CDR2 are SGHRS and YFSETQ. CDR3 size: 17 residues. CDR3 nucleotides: TGCGCCAGCAGCTTGAGGACGCGGACAGGGGGCACAGATACGCAGTATTTT. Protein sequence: CASSLRTRTGGTDTQYF.

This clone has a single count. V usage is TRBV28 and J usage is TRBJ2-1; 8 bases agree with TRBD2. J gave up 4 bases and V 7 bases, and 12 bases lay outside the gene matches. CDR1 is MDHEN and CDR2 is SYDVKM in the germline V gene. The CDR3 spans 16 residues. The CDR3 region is CASTPLGGGMYNEQFF. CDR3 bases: TGTGCCAGCACCCCCCTTGGCGGGGGGATGTACAATGAGCAGTTCTTC.

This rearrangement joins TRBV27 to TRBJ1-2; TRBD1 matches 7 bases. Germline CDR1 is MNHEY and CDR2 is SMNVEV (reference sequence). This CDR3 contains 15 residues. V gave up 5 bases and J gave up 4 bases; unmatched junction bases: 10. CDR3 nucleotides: TGTGCCAGCAGTCTCCGCCGGGACAGTACCTATGGCTACACCTTC. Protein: CASSLRRDSTYGYTF.

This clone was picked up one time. CDR3 sequence (DNA): TGTGCCAGCAGTTACGGTGGTGGAGGGGCGGAAGAGACCCAGTACTTC. Translation: CASSYGGGGAEETQYF. The chain links TRBV6-6 to TRBJ2-5, with D possibly TRBD2 on 6 matching bases. V lost 2 bases and J lost 3, with 16 bases in between. This CDR3 region has 16 residues. The V gene's germline CDR1 is MNHNY and CDR2 SVGAGI (reference sequence).

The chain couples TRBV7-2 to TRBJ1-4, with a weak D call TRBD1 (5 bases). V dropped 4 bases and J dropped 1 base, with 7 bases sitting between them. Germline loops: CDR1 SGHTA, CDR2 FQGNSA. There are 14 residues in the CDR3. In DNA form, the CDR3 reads TGTGCCAGCAGCTCGACAGTAACTAATGAAAAACTGTTTTTT. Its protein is CASSSTVTNEKLFF.

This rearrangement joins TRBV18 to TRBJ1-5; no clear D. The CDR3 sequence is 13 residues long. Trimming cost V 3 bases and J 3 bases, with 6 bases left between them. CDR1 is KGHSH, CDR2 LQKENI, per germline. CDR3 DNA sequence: TGTGCCAGCTCACCCGCGGACAATCAGCCCCAGCATTTT. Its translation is CASSPADNQPQHF.

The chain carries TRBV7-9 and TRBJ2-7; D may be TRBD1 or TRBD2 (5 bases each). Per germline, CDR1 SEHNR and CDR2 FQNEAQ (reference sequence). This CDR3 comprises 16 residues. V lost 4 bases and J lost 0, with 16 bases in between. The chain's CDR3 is CASSSRDPRSSYEQYF. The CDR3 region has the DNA TGTGCCAGCAGCTCCCGGGACCCTAGGAGCTCCTACGAGCAGTACTTC.

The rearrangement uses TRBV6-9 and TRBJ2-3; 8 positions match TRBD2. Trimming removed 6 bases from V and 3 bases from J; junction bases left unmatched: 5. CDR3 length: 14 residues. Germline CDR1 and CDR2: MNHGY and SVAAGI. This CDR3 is CASSGGAKTDTQYF. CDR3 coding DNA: TGTGCCAGCAGCGGGGGGGCCAAGACAGATACGCAGTATTTT.

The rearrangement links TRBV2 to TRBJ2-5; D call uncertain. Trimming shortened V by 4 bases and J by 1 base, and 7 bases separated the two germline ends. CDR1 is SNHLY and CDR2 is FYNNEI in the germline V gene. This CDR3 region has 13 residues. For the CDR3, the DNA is TGTGCCAGCAGTGGAGGCATCCAAGAGACCCAGTACTTC. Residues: CASSGGIQETQYF.

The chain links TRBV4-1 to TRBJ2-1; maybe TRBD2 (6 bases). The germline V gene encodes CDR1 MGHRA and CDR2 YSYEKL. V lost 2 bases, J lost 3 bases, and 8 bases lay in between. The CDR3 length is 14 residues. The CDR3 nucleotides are TGCGCCAGCAGCCAACTAGCGAGCTACAATGAGCAGTTCTTC. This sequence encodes CASSQLASYNEQFF.

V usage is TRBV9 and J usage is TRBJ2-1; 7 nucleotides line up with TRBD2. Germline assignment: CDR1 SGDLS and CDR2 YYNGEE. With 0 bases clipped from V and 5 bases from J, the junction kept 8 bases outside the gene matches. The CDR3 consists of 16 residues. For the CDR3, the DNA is TGTGCCAGCAGCGTAGGGGCTCTAGCGGCGAACAATGAGCAGTTCTTC. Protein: CASSVGALAANNEQFF.

CDR3 DNA sequence: TGTGCCAGCAATGACGAAGGTATCCATTCACCCCTCCACTTT. It codes for CASNDEGIHSPLHF. V is TRBV2 and J is TRBJ1-6, with unresolved D. Germline V gives CDR1 SNHLY, CDR2 FYNNEI. V was trimmed by 7 bases and J by 8 bases, leaving 15 bases between them. The CDR3 contains 14 residues. Supplemented by reference TRBV2 and TRBJ1-6, the full variable domain reads EPEVTQTPSHQVTQMGQEVILRCVPISNHLYFYWYRQILGQKVEFLVSFYNNEISEKSEIFDDQFSVERPDGSNFTLKIRSTKLEDSAMYFCASNDEGIHSPLHFGNGTRLTVT.